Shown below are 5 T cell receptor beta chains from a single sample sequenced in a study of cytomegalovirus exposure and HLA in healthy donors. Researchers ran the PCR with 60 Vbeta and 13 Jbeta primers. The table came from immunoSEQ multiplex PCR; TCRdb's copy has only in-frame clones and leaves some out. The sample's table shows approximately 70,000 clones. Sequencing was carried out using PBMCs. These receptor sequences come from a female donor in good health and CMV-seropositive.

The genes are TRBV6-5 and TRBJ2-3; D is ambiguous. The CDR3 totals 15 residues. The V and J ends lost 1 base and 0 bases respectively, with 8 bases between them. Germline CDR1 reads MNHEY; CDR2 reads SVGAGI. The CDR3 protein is CASSYFAKSTDTQYF. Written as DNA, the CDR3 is TGTGCCAGCAGTTACTTCGCGAAGAGCACAGATACGCAGTATTTT.

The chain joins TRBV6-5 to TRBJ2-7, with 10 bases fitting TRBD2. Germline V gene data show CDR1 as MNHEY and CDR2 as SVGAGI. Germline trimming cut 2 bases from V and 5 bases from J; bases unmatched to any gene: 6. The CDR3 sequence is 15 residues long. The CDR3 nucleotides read TGTGCCAGCAGTTACGGGACTAGCGAAACCCACGAGCAGTACTTC. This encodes CASSYGTSETHEQYF.

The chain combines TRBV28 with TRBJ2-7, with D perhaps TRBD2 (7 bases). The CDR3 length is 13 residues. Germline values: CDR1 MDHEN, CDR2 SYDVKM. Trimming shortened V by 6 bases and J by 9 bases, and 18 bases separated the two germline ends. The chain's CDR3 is CASSSGAPGGQYF. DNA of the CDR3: TGTGCCAGCAGCTCAGGGGCACCGGGAGGGCAGTACTTC.

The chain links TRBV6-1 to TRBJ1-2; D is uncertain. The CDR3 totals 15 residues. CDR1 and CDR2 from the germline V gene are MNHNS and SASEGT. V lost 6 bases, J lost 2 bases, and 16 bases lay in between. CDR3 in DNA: TGTGCCAGCAGCGAGCCGGGAGGACCGAACTATGGCTACACCTTC. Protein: CASSEPGGPNYGYTF.

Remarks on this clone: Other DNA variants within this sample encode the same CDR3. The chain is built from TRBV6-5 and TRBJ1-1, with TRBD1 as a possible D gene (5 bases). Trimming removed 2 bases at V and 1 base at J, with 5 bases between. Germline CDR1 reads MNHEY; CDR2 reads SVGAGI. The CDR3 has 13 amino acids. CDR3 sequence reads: CASSYGQNTEAFF. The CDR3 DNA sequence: TGTGCCAGCAGTTACGGACAGAACACTGAAGCTTTCTTT.